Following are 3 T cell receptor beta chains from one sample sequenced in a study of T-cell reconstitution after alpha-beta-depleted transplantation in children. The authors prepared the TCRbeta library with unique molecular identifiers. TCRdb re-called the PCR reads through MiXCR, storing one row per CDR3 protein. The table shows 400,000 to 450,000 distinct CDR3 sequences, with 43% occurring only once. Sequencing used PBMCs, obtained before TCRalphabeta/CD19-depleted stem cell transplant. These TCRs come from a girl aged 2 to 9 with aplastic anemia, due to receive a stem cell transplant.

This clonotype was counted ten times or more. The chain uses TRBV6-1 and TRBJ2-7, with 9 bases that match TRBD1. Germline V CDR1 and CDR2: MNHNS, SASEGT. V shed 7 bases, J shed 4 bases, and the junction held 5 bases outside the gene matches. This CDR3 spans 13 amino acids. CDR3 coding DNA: TGTGCCAGCAACCCGGGACAGGGTTACGAGCAGTACTTC. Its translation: CASNPGQGYEQYF.

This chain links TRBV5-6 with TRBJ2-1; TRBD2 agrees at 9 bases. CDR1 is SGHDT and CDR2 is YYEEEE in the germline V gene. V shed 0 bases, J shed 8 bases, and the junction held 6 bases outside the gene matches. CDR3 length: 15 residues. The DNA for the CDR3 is TGTGCCAGCAGCTTGGCCCTAGCGGGAACATATGAGCAGTTCTTC. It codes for CASSLALAGTYEQFF.

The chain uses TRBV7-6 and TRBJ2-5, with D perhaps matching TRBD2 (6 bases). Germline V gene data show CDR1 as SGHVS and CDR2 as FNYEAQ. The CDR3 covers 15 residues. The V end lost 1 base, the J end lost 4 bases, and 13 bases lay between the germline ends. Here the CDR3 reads CASSLGYGGVETQYF. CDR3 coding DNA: TGTGCCAGCAGCTTAGGGTACGGGGGTGTAGAGACCCAGTACTTC.